A selection of T cell receptor beta chains follows, all from one sample in a study of shared clonotypes between healthy human individuals. Profiled with immunoSEQ multiplex PCR; TCRdb holds only in-frame clones, not every one. Here the sample spans about 2.2 million clones, 85% to 95% being singletons. The source material was naive CD8+ T cells from PBMCs. These TCRs come from a man aged 18 to 29 in good health. Some clones in this sample may be carry-over from other donors' samples. The conserved cysteine and the conserved F or W are not part of the CDR3 here. Fields, in order: CDR3 length, V gene, J gene, CDR3 protein.

cdr3_length: 13; v_call: TRBV7-3; j_call: TRBJ2-5; cdr3_aa: ASSALAGGLGTQY
cdr3_length: 12; v_call: TRBV30; j_call: TRBJ1-2; cdr3_aa: ASRDGGQGRGYT
cdr3_length: 11; v_call: TRBV19; j_call: TRBJ2-2; cdr3_aa: ASSIQGFGELF
cdr3_length: 10; v_call: TRBV12-5; j_call: TRBJ1-1; cdr3_aa: ASARGNTEAF
cdr3_length: 11; v_call: TRBV6-6; j_call: TRBJ1-1; cdr3_aa: ASRGWIHTEAF
cdr3_length: 13; v_call: TRBV4-3; j_call: TRBJ1-3; cdr3_aa: ASSRGRGVGNTIY
cdr3_length: 10; v_call: TRBV29-1; j_call: TRBJ1-1; cdr3_aa: SALLRGPEAF
cdr3_length: 14; v_call: TRBV27; j_call: TRBJ2-7; cdr3_aa: ASSHATGEYGYEQY
cdr3_length: 11; v_call: TRBV6-5; j_call: TRBJ1-5; cdr3_aa: ASSPRGPGPQH
cdr3_length: 14; v_call: TRBV5-4; j_call: TRBJ1-6; cdr3_aa: ASSLAPGGINSPLH
cdr3_length: 12; v_call: TRBV27; j_call: TRBJ2-7; cdr3_aa: ASSNRDVRNEQY
cdr3_length: 7; v_call: TRBV21-1; j_call: TRBJ2-7; cdr3_aa: ARYYEQY
cdr3_length: 11; v_call: TRBV7-3; j_call: TRBJ2-3; cdr3_aa: ASSLSATDTQY
cdr3_length: 14; v_call: TRBV7-6; j_call: TRBJ2-2; cdr3_aa: ASSRDLRGDTGELF
cdr3_length: 15; v_call: TRBV7-9; j_call: TRBJ2-7; cdr3_aa: ASSPPSGSKSSYEQY
cdr3_length: 12; v_call: TRBV6-5; j_call: TRBJ2-2; cdr3_aa: ASSRGLADGELF
cdr3_length: 12; v_call: TRBV7-9; j_call: TRBJ1-1; cdr3_aa: ASSYGDSYTEAF
cdr3_length: 12; v_call: TRBV5-1; j_call: TRBJ2-4; cdr3_aa: ASSLDRNKNIQY
cdr3_length: 13; v_call: TRBV7-9; j_call: TRBJ1-5; cdr3_aa: ASSSPTDSNQPQH
cdr3_length: 11; v_call: TRBV2; j_call: TRBJ2-7; cdr3_aa: ASNLGNSYEQY
cdr3_length: 12; v_call: TRBV27; j_call: TRBJ2-1; cdr3_aa: ASRPRGPYNEQF
cdr3_length: 12; v_call: TRBV29-1; j_call: TRBJ2-5; cdr3_aa: SGTSAMIQETQY
cdr3_length: 15; v_call: TRBV7-2; j_call: TRBJ2-1; cdr3_aa: ASSFLPPHRGYNEQF
cdr3_length: 13; v_call: TRBV7-8; j_call: TRBJ1-1; cdr3_aa: ASSTWDSTNTEAF
cdr3_length: 13; v_call: TRBV27; j_call: TRBJ1-3; cdr3_aa: ASSSIGGPGNTIY
cdr3_length: 11; v_call: TRBV27; j_call: TRBJ2-2; cdr3_aa: ASSPNLSGELF
cdr3_length: 13; v_call: TRBV27; j_call: TRBJ2-7; cdr3_aa: ASSKGVTGKYEQY
cdr3_length: 14; v_call: TRBV4-3; j_call: TRBJ2-7; cdr3_aa: ASSQEGTSATYEQY